Below are 4 T cell receptor beta chains sequenced from a single sample in a study of blood T cell repertoires in COVID-19. This table comes from immunoSEQ multiplex PCR, and its TCRdb copy is limited to in-frame clones, with some not included. The sample carries a few hundred thousand clones, roughly 90% recorded once. The sample comprised PBMCs or T cells enriched from blood (not recorded which). The receptor source for this set is a woman aged 25-40 years who had recovered from COVID-19.

The chain combines TRBV3-1 (or the pseudogene TRBV3-2) with TRBJ2-7, with TRBD2 matching over 11 bases. With 4 bases clipped from V and 0 bases from J, the junction kept 2 bases outside the gene matches. The CDR3 extends over 15 amino acids. CDR1 LGHDT and CDR2 YNNKEL come from the germline V gene (reference sequence). CDR3 in amino acids: CASSRTSGPSYEQYF. CDR3 DNA sequence: TGTGCCAGCAGCCGGACTAGCGGGCCCTCCTACGAGCAGTACTTC.

This clone appeared once. The chain has TRBV5-8 and TRBJ1-2; no firm D call. CDR3 length equals 12 residues. Trimming removed 4 bases at V and 4 bases at J, with 8 bases between. Germline lookup yields CDR1 SGHTS and CDR2 YDEGEE. CDR3 coding DNA: TGTGCCAGCAGCCGGCGGGCCTATGGCTACACCTTC. Translation gives CASSRRAYGYTF.

This clone was found once. The chain carries TRBV5-1 and TRBJ1-2; unclear D gene. This CDR3 has 15 residues. Germline CDR1 SGHRS, CDR2 YFSETQ. The V and J ends lost 0 bases and 4 bases respectively, with 13 bases between them. The CDR3 bases are TGCGCCAGCAGCTTGGAGGCGGGCCAGGTCTATGGCTACACCTTC. Residues: CASSLEAGQVYGYTF.

In DNA form, the CDR3 reads TGTGCCAGCAGCCCCCTAGGGGGCTCCTACAATGAGCAGTTCTTC. Translation gives CASSPLGGSYNEQFF. The V and J genes are TRBV3-1 (or the pseudogene TRBV3-2) and TRBJ2-1; a possible D gene is TRBD1 (6 bases). The CDR3 contains 15 residues. Germline CDR1 reads LGHDT; CDR2 reads YNNKEL (reference sequence). V was cut by 4 bases and J by 0 bases, with 10 bases left in between.